This T cell receptor (beta chain) was obtained from a study of cytomegalovirus exposure and HLA in healthy donors. Study results and limitations: Reports described diagnosis of cytomegalovirus status by the classifier as highly specific and sensitive. Rare TCR sequences predominated, though certain public TCRs were found in many donors.

The study drew the donors from its approximately 110-subject validation cohort, separate from the roughly 710-subject first cohort. Only in-frame clones appear in the TCRdb table, and some are missing; sequencing was by immunoSEQ multiplex PCR. Of 250,000 to 300,000 clones listed, 80% to 90% are singletons. This clone came up once. Antigen specificity is unknown. This CDR3 spans 13 amino acids. Germline V gene data show CDR1 as SGHDT and CDR2 as YYEEEE. J was trimmed by 4 bases and V by 5 bases; bases with no gene match: 5. The V and J genes are TRBV5-6 and TRBJ1-2; 7 nucleotides line up with TRBD1. Sequencing was carried out using PBMCs. This TCR came from a woman younger than 35 in good health and CMV-seronegative. Written as DNA, the CDR3 is TGTGCCAGCAGGCCTGACAGGGTCTATGGCTACACCTTC. Translated: CASRPDRVYGYTF.